These 24 T cell receptor beta chains originate from one sample sequenced in a study of OX40 agonist ivuxolimab in advanced cancers. Produced via immunoSEQ multiplex PCR; TCRdb's table is partial and in-frame only. The sample has approximately 70,000 clones; approximately 80% are singletons. The starting material was CD4+ or CD8+ T cells sorted from blood, obtained in a trial of the OX40 agonist ivuxolimab. These receptors originate from an adult with an advanced solid tumor such as melanoma, head and neck, liver or kidney cancer.

The chain uses TRBV11-1 and TRBJ2-7; 8 nucleotides agree with TRBD1. Germline CDR1 SGHAT, CDR2 FQDESV (reference sequence). The CDR3 has 15 residues. V shed 5 bases, J shed 6 bases, and the junction held 12 bases outside the gene matches. Here the CDR3 DNA reads TGTGCCAGCAGCCCGACAGGGGTTTCGGTGGGCGAGCAGTACTTC. Translating it yields CASSPTGVSVGEQYF.

V usage is TRBV29-1 and J usage is TRBJ2-3, with D maybe TRBD2 (6 bases). CDR1 SQVTM and CDR2 ANQGSEA come from the germline V gene. The CDR3 is made up of 12 amino acids. The ends were cut back, 6 bases at V and 4 bases at J, with 11 bases in the middle. The DNA for the CDR3 is TGCAGCGTGGTGGGAGGCTCAGATACGCAGTATTTT. Translated, it gives CSVVGGSDTQYF.

The chain couples TRBV6-5 to TRBJ2-7, with a weak D call TRBD2 (5 bases). CDR3 length equals 15 residues. The germline gives CDR1 MNHEY, CDR2 SVGAGI. Trimming took off 6 bases at V and 5 bases at J, with 20 bases between the two ends. In DNA form, the CDR3 reads TGTGCCAGCAGGGGGTGGAGGCGCCAATTGGACGAGCAGTACTTC. This gives the protein CASRGWRRQLDEQYF.

This clone is a singleton in its sample. V usage is TRBV4-2 and J usage is TRBJ1-5, with 9 nucleotides matching TRBD1. The CDR3 contains 16 residues. Germline CDR1 and CDR2: LGHNA and YNFKEQ. J gave up 6 bases and V 0 bases, and 6 bases lay outside the gene matches. The CDR3 coding sequence is TGTGCCAGCAGCCAAGACGGGGGACAGGGCGGTCAGCCCCAGCATTTT. Translation gives CASSQDGGQGGQPQHF.

V gene TRBV4-1 combines with J gene TRBJ2-3; 7 bases are a match to TRBD1. The CDR3 is 16 amino acids. V trimming: 0 bases; J trimming: 4 bases; junction bases outside the gene matches: 7. Germline V gene data show CDR1 as MGHRA and CDR2 as YSYEKL. The CDR3 region is CASSQDMRGLADTQYF. The CDR3 DNA reads TGCGCCAGCAGCCAAGATATGAGGGGGCTTGCAGATACGCAGTATTTT.

V usage is TRBV19 and J usage is TRBJ2-1; 10 bases align to TRBD2. V lost 5 bases to trimming and J lost 1 base; unmatched junction nucleotides: 5. The CDR3 loop spans 16 amino acids. Looked up from germline, CDR1 is LNHDA and CDR2 is SQIVND (reference sequence). In DNA form, the CDR3 reads TGTGCCAGTAGTGTACTAGCGGGGCTTTCCTACAATGAGCAGTTCTTC. It codes for CASSVLAGLSYNEQFF.

The CDR3 protein is CASSVGLGADYGYTF. The CDR3 DNA is TGTGCCAGCAGCGTAGGTCTGGGGGCGGACTATGGCTACACCTTC. J is TRBJ1-2 and V is TRBV9; D may be TRBD1 (6 bases). Germline CDR1 reads SGDLS; CDR2 reads YYNGEE. This CDR3 has 15 amino acids. V was clipped by 0 bases and J by 3 bases, with 12 bases between them.

This clone was seen just once. This CDR3 is CASSLRSSGGLNTGELFF. In DNA form, the CDR3 reads TGTGCCAGCAGCCTAAGGTCTAGCGGGGGGTTGAACACCGGGGAGCTGTTTTTT. The rearrangement joins TRBV7-6 to TRBJ2-2; TRBD2 aligns across 11 bases. Germline values: CDR1 SGHVS, CDR2 FNYEAQ. V gave up 5 bases and J gave up 1 base; unmatched junction bases: 9. CDR3 length equals 18 residues.

V and J are TRBV18 and TRBJ2-5, with TRBD1 matching over 8 bases. The germline CDR1 and CDR2 sequences are KGHSH and LQKENI. The CDR3 loop spans 15 amino acids. The ends lost 6 bases at V and 2 bases at J; junction bases unmatched: 8. CDR3 amino acids: CASSRNRGTQETQYF. CDR3 nucleotide sequence: TGTGCCAGCTCTCGAAACAGGGGGACACAAGAGACCCAGTACTTC.

This rearrangement joins TRBV30 to TRBJ1-4; a possible D gene is TRBD1 (6 bases). The germline V and J ends were trimmed by 1 base and 8 bases, with 14 bases remaining between them. The CDR3 length is 14 residues. CDR1 and CDR2 (germline): GTSNPN, SVGIG (reference sequence). The CDR3 DNA sequence: TGTGCCTGGAGTGCCGCAGGGGCGGGAGAAAAACTGTTTTTT. It is translated as CAWSAAGAGEKLFF.

The chain employs TRBV9 and TRBJ2-3; D unresolved. Germline CDR1 and CDR2: SGDLS and YYNGEE. The CDR3 runs 13 residues. The V and J ends lost 0 bases and 5 bases respectively, with 7 bases between them. CDR3 region: CASSVVNRDTQYF. The CDR3 nucleotides are TGTGCCAGCAGCGTAGTTAACAGAGATACGCAGTATTTT.

The rearrangement uses TRBV6-5 and TRBJ2-1; the D gene is possibly TRBD2 (7 bases). The CDR3 is 15 amino acids. From germline, CDR1 is MNHEY and CDR2 SVGAGI. Trimming took off 0 bases at V and 6 bases at J, with 12 bases between the two ends. CDR3 in DNA: TGTGCCAGCAGTTACTCGTCGGGGGGCCGCAATGAGCAGTTCTTC. It yields the protein CASSYSSGGRNEQFF.

V usage is TRBV7-9 and J usage is TRBJ1-5; the D gene is possibly TRBD1 (5 bases). This CDR3 has 18 amino acids. Germline-derived CDR1 and CDR2 are SEHNR and FQNEAQ (reference sequence). The V and J ends lost 3 bases and 0 bases respectively, with 18 bases between them. In DNA, the CDR3 is TGTGCCAGCAGCTTGGTTGATTCTAGGGGCCTTAGCAATCAGCCCCAGCATTTT. This sequence encodes CASSLVDSRGLSNQPQHF.

The sample holds one count of this clone. CDR3 nucleotide sequence: TGTGCCAGCAGCTTAGGGGCAGGGGTTAATGAAAAACTGTTTTTT. Its translation: CASSLGAGVNEKLFF. The V call is TRBV7-9, the J call TRBJ1-4; a weak D match, TRBD1 (6 bases). CDR1 is SEHNR, CDR2 FQNEAQ, per germline (reference sequence). The CDR3 sequence is 15 residues long. The ends were cut back, 1 base at V and 4 bases at J, with 10 bases in the middle.

There are a few counts of this clone. The chain is built from TRBV30 and TRBJ1-5; TRBD1 agrees at 7 bases. The J segment lost 7 bases and the V segment lost 2 bases, leaving 5 bases of the junction unmatched. Per germline, CDR1 GTSNPN and CDR2 SVGIG (reference sequence). CDR3 length: 13 amino acids. The chain's CDR3 is CAWSKGAGQPQHF. CDR3 nucleotide sequence: TGTGCCTGGAGTAAGGGGGCAGGACAGCCCCAGCATTTT.

The chain recombines TRBV7-2 with TRBJ2-3; D is perhaps TRBD2 (6 bases). CDR1 SGHTA and CDR2 FQGNSA come from the germline V gene. The ends were cut back, 2 bases at V and 10 bases at J, with 13 bases in the middle. The length of the CDR3 is 13 residues. CDR3 nucleotides: TGTGCCAGCAGCTTAAGCGGGCCGGGGGCGCAGTATTTT. Translated, it gives CASSLSGPGAQYF.

V and J are TRBV7-2 and TRBJ2-3; TRBD2 agrees at 13 bases. CDR1 and CDR2 from the germline V gene are SGHTA and FQGNSA. J lost 2 bases, V lost 5 bases, and 13 bases had no gene match. This CDR3 comprises 19 residues. For the CDR3, the DNA is TGTGCCAGCAGCCCCCTGGGGGGACTAGCGGGACAATCCACAGATACGCAGTATTTT. Amino acids: CASSPLGGLAGQSTDTQYF. The full variable domain, with the rest looked up from reference TRBV7-2 and TRBJ2-3, is GAGVSQSPSNKVTEKGKDVELRCDPISGHTALYWYRQSLGQGLEFLIYFQGNSAPDKSGLPSDRFSAERTGGSVSTLTIQRTQQEDSAVYLCASSPLGGLAGQSTDTQYFGPGTRLTVL.

V and J are TRBV28 and TRBJ1-1; D possibly corresponds to TRBD1 (5 bases). V lost 5 bases, J lost 7 bases, and 17 bases lay in between. The CDR3 totals 14 residues. Germline V gene lookup returns CDR1 MDHEN and CDR2 SYDVKM. The CDR3 nucleotides read TGTGCCAGCAGTCCGACCGCGCAGGGCGTTGAAGCTTTCTTT. The encoded protein is CASSPTAQGVEAFF.

This clone was picked up a small number of times. This rearrangement joins TRBV14 to TRBJ2-3; possibly TRBD1 for D (6 bases). The CDR3 is 17 amino acids. Trimming cost V 4 bases and J 0 bases, with 17 bases left between them. Germline V lookup: CDR1 SGHDN, CDR2 FVKESK. In DNA, the CDR3 is TGTGCCAGCAGCCGGACCGGGACACTTTCTAGCACAGATACGCAGTATTTT. This gives the protein CASSRTGTLSSTDTQYF.

This sequence joins TRBV7-8 and TRBJ2-1, with TRBD2 identical over 8 bases. CDR3 length: 13 amino acids. Germline CDR1 SGHVS, CDR2 FQNEAQ. With 5 bases clipped from V and 7 bases from J, the junction kept 4 bases outside the gene matches. CDR3 amino acids: CASSGRGGNEQFF. The CDR3 DNA sequence: TGTGCCAGCAGCGGACGGGGGGGGAATGAGCAGTTCTTC. Full variable domain (missing parts from reference TRBV7-8 and TRBJ2-1): GAGVSQSPRYKVAKRGQDVALRCDPISGHVSLFWYQQALGQGPEFLTYFQNEAQLDKSGLPSDRFFAERPEGSVSTLKIQRTQQEDSAVYLCASSGRGGNEQFFGPGTRLTVL.

The rearrangement uses TRBV5-6 and TRBJ2-1, with D uncertain. CDR1 and CDR2 (germline): SGHDT, YYEEEE. This CDR3 has 12 residues. Between the trimmed V and J ends, which lost 4 bases and 9 bases, there was a span of 11 bases. CDR3 sequence reads: CASSPWYTEQFF. CDR3 coding DNA: TGTGCCAGCAGCCCGTGGTATACTGAGCAGTTCTTC.

The chain has TRBV6-5 and TRBJ2-2; D is ambiguous. Germline CDR1 is MNHEY and CDR2 is SVGAGI. With 0 bases removed from V and 1 base from J, the gap between germline ends came to 9 bases. The CDR3 has 16 amino acids. The CDR3 spells CASSYSIWKNTGELFF. CDR3 bases: TGTGCCAGCAGTTACTCGATCTGGAAGAACACCGGGGAGCTGTTTTTT.

The chain uses TRBV9 and TRBJ2-5; 7 nucleotides match TRBD2. J lost 11 bases, V lost 4 bases, and 20 bases had no gene match. The CDR3 sequence is 16 residues long. CDR1 is SGDLS and CDR2 is YYNGEE in the germline V gene. CDR3 in amino acids: CASSPRGDPMGGEQYF. The CDR3 nucleotides read TGTGCCAGCAGCCCCCGAGGGGACCCGATGGGGGGGGAGCAGTACTTC.

CDR3 protein: CASSSPGPWQPQHF. In nucleotides, the CDR3 is TGTGCCAGCAGCTCTCCGGGACCCTGGCAGCCCCAGCATTTT. The chain has TRBV7-9 and TRBJ1-5; D is perhaps TRBD1 (5 bases). The length of the CDR3 is 14 residues. Per germline, CDR1 SEHNR and CDR2 FQNEAQ (reference sequence). The ends were cut back, 4 bases at V and 7 bases at J, with 14 bases in the middle.